This TCR beta chain emerged from a study of T cell repertoires in cytomegalovirus infection. Study-wide context: Shared public TCR beta signatures pointed to both CMV infection and a matching HLA type.

This clonotype was detected ten times or more. No antigen is known for it. Findings and caveats of the study: Summed frequency of shared TCR beta families picked out CMV carriers who also had the relevant HLA. CMV-specific HLA-C-restricted TCR beta clonotypes dominated the ex vivo response.

The CDR3 covers 15 residues. Germline V gives CDR1 SNHLY, CDR2 FYNNEI. Deletions cut 4 bases from V and 10 bases from J, with 21 bases between. TCRdb reanalysed the reads using MiXCR and keeps one entry per CDR3 protein. The data show 50,000 or so distinct CDR3 sequences, roughly a fifth seen once. The starting material was CD8+ T cells from cultured PBMCs, obtained from culture after CMV antigen stimulation. The rearrangement uses TRBV2 and TRBJ2-3; D might be TRBD2 (5 bases). The source of this sequence is a human donor in good health (CMV status not recorded). Some clones in this sample may be carry-over from other donors' samples. CDR3 sequence reads: CASSVPAALGMAQYF. The CDR3 DNA sequence: TGTGCCAGCAGTGTTCCAGCGGCGCTCGGTATGGCGCAGTATTTT.